These 21 T cell receptor beta chains were all obtained from the same sample, sequenced in a study of cytomegalovirus exposure and HLA in healthy donors. Produced via immunoSEQ multiplex PCR; TCRdb's table is partial and in-frame only. The repertoire includes over 60,000 clones, approximately 95% of them detected once, and 3.3% sits in the top ten. The sample consisted of PBMCs. The receptors were gathered from a man aged 18 to 30 in good health and CMV-seronegative.

The V gene is TRBV29-1, the J gene TRBJ2-3; D might be TRBD1 (6 bases). Germline CDR1 reads SQVTM; CDR2 reads ANQGSEA. There are 13 residues in the CDR3. Trimming removed 7 bases from V and 2 bases from J, with 13 bases in between. The CDR3 is CSALTGYTDTQYF. The CDR3 DNA sequence: TGCAGCGCTCTGACAGGTTACACAGATACGCAGTATTTT.

The chain is built from TRBV4-2 and TRBJ2-3; no reliable D call. The V end lost 1 base, the J end lost 6 bases, and 17 bases lay between the germline ends. From germline, CDR1 is LGHNA and CDR2 YNFKEQ. The CDR3 consists of 16 residues. For the CDR3, the DNA is TGTGCCAGCAGCCAAGGGCCGGTGCAGTTCAGGGATACGCAGTATTTT. Amino acids: CASSQGPVQFRDTQYF.

The chain combines TRBV30 with TRBJ1-1; 7 bases are a match to TRBD1. CDR1 is GTSNPN and CDR2 is SVGIG in the germline V gene (reference sequence). This CDR3 region has 15 residues. V shed 4 bases and J 1 base; nucleotides not matched to a gene: 9. The CDR3 is CAWIKGGTANTEAFF. The CDR3 coding sequence is TGTGCCTGGATCAAAGGTGGGACAGCGAACACTGAAGCTTTCTTT.

The rearrangement joins TRBV5-1 to TRBJ1-1; D may be TRBD1 (6 bases). In germline, CDR1 is SGHRS, CDR2 YFSETQ. The CDR3 is 15 residues long. Trimming took 0 bases from V and 2 from J, leaving 11 bases between them. In DNA, the CDR3 is TGCGCCAGCAGCTTGGCCCGGGGGGCCAACACTGAAGCTTTCTTT. Protein sequence: CASSLARGANTEAFF.

DNA of the CDR3: TGTGCCAGTAGTACCTGGGACAGCCTCACAGATACGCAGTATTTT. This codes for CASSTWDSLTDTQYF. The rearrangement joins TRBV19 to TRBJ2-3, with TRBD1 matching over 7 bases. Germline V gives CDR1 LNHDA, CDR2 SQIVND (reference sequence). V trimming: 4 bases; J trimming: 2 bases; junction bases outside the gene matches: 6. The CDR3 covers 15 residues. Full variable domain (outside the CDR3, taken from reference TRBV19 and TRBJ2-3): DGGITQSPKYLFRKEGQNVTLSCEQNLNHDAMYWYRQDPGQGLRLIYYSQIVNDFQKGDIAEGYSVSREKKESFPLTVTSAQKNPTAFYLCASSTWDSLTDTQYFGPGTRLTVL.

This clone was seen only once. The chain joins TRBV10-3 to TRBJ2-7, with 7 bases that match TRBD1. With 6 bases clipped from V and 5 bases from J, the junction kept 4 bases outside the gene matches. CDR3 size: 12 residues. Germline V lookup: CDR1 ENHRY, CDR2 SYGVKD. The CDR3: CAIRGTGDEQYF. DNA of the CDR3: TGTGCCATCAGAGGTACAGGGGACGAGCAGTACTTC.

The CDR3 loop reads CASSSLRPSWGNQPQHF. Here the CDR3 DNA reads TGTGCCAGCAGTTCCCTAAGGCCTAGCTGGGGCAATCAGCCCCAGCATTTT. The rearrangement uses TRBV27 and TRBJ1-5, with no clear D. The V gene lost 4 bases and the J gene lost 2 bases, with 18 bases spanning the gap. The length of the CDR3 is 17 residues. Germline V gene sequence: CDR1 MNHEY, CDR2 SMNVEV (reference sequence).

The chain carries TRBV5-4 and TRBJ2-3; D is perhaps TRBD1 (6 bases). The germline V and J ends were trimmed by 3 bases and 0 bases, with 11 bases remaining between them. The CDR3 runs 15 residues. Germline V gene lookup returns CDR1 SGHNT and CDR2 YYREEE (reference sequence). CDR3 sequence: CASSSDSRSTDTQYF. The CDR3 bases are TGTGCCAGCAGCTCGGACAGTCGAAGCACAGATACGCAGTATTTT.

The genes are TRBV7-9 and TRBJ2-5; weak D call: TRBD2 (6 bases). The germline V gene has CDR1 SEHNR and CDR2 FQNEAQ (reference sequence). With 6 bases removed from V and 3 bases from J, the gap between germline ends came to 26 bases. The CDR3 sequence is 18 residues long. The CDR3 is CASSPILLGDWIKETQYF. The CDR3 bases are TGTGCCAGCAGTCCCATCCTCTTGGGGGACTGGATAAAAGAGACCCAGTACTTC.

The chain combines TRBV9 with TRBJ2-6, with D uncertain. Germline V CDR1 and CDR2: SGDLS, YYNGEE. The V and J ends lost 2 bases and 0 bases respectively, with 9 bases between them. The CDR3 consists of 16 residues. The CDR3 DNA is TGTGCCAGCAGCGTTTCCGGGTTCTCTGGGGCCAACGTCCTGACTTTC. Translating it yields CASSVSGFSGANVLTF. Based on the CDR3 plus reference TRBV9 and TRBJ2-6, the full variable domain is DSGVTQTPKHLITATGQRVTLRCSPRSGDLSVYWYQQSLDQGLQFLIQYYNGEERAKGNILERFSAQQFPDLHSELNLSSLELGDSALYFCASSVSGFSGANVLTFGAGSRLTVL.

J is TRBJ2-3 and V is TRBV27; weak D call: TRBD1 (7 bases). V lost 4 bases and J 4 bases, leaving 15 bases between the germline ends. Germline CDR1 reads MNHEY; CDR2 reads SMNVEV (reference sequence). The CDR3 sequence is 15 residues long. The CDR3 reads CASSWRDSGADTQYF. The CDR3 coding sequence is TGTGCCAGCAGTTGGCGGGACAGTGGGGCAGATACGCAGTATTTT.

This chain connects TRBV29-1 to TRBJ2-7; possibly TRBD2 for D (6 bases). Germline V gene lookup returns CDR1 SQVTM and CDR2 ANQGSEA. The V end lost 6 bases, the J end lost 7 bases, and 22 bases lay between the germline ends. This CDR3 is 14 amino acids long. The CDR3 DNA is TGCAGCGTCGGGAGACTCCCCCCGGGGGAGGAGCAGTACTTC. Translating gives CSVGRLPPGEEQYF.

V and J are TRBV7-9 and TRBJ1-4; D unclear. CDR1 and CDR2 (germline): SEHNR, FQNEAQ (reference sequence). There are 12 residues in the CDR3. Trimming took 5 bases from V and 4 from J, leaving 5 bases between them. CDR3 DNA: TGTGCCAGCAGCGCGAATAATGAAAAACTGTTTTTT. Its protein is CASSANNEKLFF.

The chain has TRBV10-3 and TRBJ2-7, with 10 bases lining up with TRBD1. The CDR3 runs 15 residues. J gave up 4 bases and V 5 bases, and 8 bases lay outside the gene matches. Germline V lookup: CDR1 ENHRY, CDR2 SYGVKD. This CDR3 is CAISFSGQGPYEQYF. In nucleotides, the CDR3 is TGTGCCATCAGTTTTTCGGGACAGGGGCCGTACGAGCAGTACTTC.

V is TRBV7-3 and J is TRBJ2-3; TRBD2 is a possible D gene (6 bases). V dropped 3 bases and J dropped 6 bases, with 10 bases sitting between them. In germline, CDR1 is SGHTA, CDR2 FQGTGA. This CDR3 has 13 amino acids. CDR3 region: CASSLGGRDTQYF. In DNA form, the CDR3 reads TGTGCCAGCAGCTTGGGGGGAAGGGATACGCAGTATTTT. The full variable domain, with the rest looked up from reference TRBV7-3 and TRBJ2-3, is GAGVSQTPSNKVTEKGKYVELRCDPISGHTALYWYRQSLGQGPEFLIYFQGTGAADDSGLPNDRFFAVRPEGSVSTLKIQRTERGDSAVYLCASSLGGRDTQYFGPGTRLTVL.

The V gene is TRBV7-3, the J gene TRBJ1-1; D gene uncertain. The germline gives CDR1 SGHTA, CDR2 FQGTGA. The CDR3 runs 16 residues. V lost 1 base to trimming and J lost 1 base, with 13 bases between them. CDR3 DNA sequence: TGTGCCAGCAGCTTAAGGAGGGTGGGCTCGAACACTGAAGCTTTCTTT. Protein: CASSLRRVGSNTEAFF.

V is TRBV27 and J is TRBJ1-1; D is undetermined. The CDR3 covers 16 residues. V was trimmed by 6 bases and J by 4 bases, leaving 21 bases between them. Germline values: CDR1 MNHEY, CDR2 SMNVEV (reference sequence). CDR3 region: CASRKKPDLRGTEAFF. The DNA of the CDR3 is TGTGCCAGCAGAAAAAAGCCCGACTTGCGTGGCACTGAAGCTTTCTTT.

Written as DNA, the CDR3 is TGTGCCACAGGGGCCTACCAAGAGACCCAGTACTTC. It specifies CATGAYQETQYF. The chain recombines TRBV19 with TRBJ2-5; possible D gene TRBD1, 6 bases. The V end lost 10 bases, the J end lost 0 bases, and 9 bases lay between the germline ends. Germline V lookup: CDR1 LNHDA, CDR2 SQIVND (reference sequence). The CDR3 has 12 amino acids.

On this clone itself: This specimen includes other DNA sequences encoding the same CDR3. In DNA, the CDR3 is TGTGCCAGCAGCCAAGATTCAGGGAGGACTGAAGCTTTCTTT. As protein: CASSQDSGRTEAFF. The chain carries TRBV4-2 and TRBJ1-1; D may be TRBD1 (5 bases). Germline loops: CDR1 LGHNA, CDR2 YNFKEQ. The CDR3 covers 14 residues. V gave up 0 bases and J gave up 5 bases, with 10 bases separating them.

This clone was counted a few times. The rearrangement links TRBV27 to TRBJ2-7; 8 bases agree with TRBD1. Germline CDR1 reads MNHEY; CDR2 reads SMNVEV (reference sequence). CDR3 size: 18 residues. Unmatched junction bases numbered 19, after V lost 5 bases and J lost 4 bases. The CDR3 protein is CASSILPPREGQVYEQYF. CDR3 bases: TGTGCCAGCAGTATACTCCCCCCCAGAGAGGGACAGGTTTACGAGCAGTACTTC.

The CDR3 DNA follows: TGTGCCAGTAGTATAGGTGGTACAGTCAATCAGCCCCAGCATTTT. Residues: CASSIGGTVNQPQHF. This chain connects TRBV19 to TRBJ1-5; D is uncertain. This CDR3 spans 15 amino acids. Trimming shortened V by 1 base and J by 3 bases, and 10 bases separated the two germline ends. Germline V lookup: CDR1 LNHDA, CDR2 SQIVND (reference sequence).